This TCR beta chain originates from a study of beta chain features in type 1 diabetes. The study reverse transcribed the entire isolated RNA, so it sequenced expressed TCRB transcripts. Sequenced naive, central memory and regulatory T cell samples produced an average of around 3.5 million reads. The data were produced by immunoSEQ multiplex PCR, yet TCRdb's version contains in-frame clones alone and is incomplete. The sample shows 860,000 or so clones, roughly a sixth of them seen only once. The study, taken as a whole, reports: Type 1 diabetes patients had fewer VDJ junction insertions and more deletions.

On this clone itself: The antigen is unknown.

The length of the CDR3 is 10 residues. Trimming pared 6 bases from V and 7 bases from J, leaving 10 bases between. Per germline, CDR1 DFQATT and CDR2 SNEGSKA (reference sequence). Sequences were obtained from naive CD4+ T cells from blood. The chain recombines TRBV20-1 with TRBJ2-7, with D perhaps TRBD2 (5 bases). This TCR was sampled from a woman between 18 and 29 years old in good health. This chain's CDR3 is CSAEEAEQYF. CDR3 sequence (DNA): TGCAGTGCCGAGGAGGCGGAGCAGTACTTC.